The 22 T cell receptor beta chains below were found in one sample sequenced in a study of identical twins. Each CDR3 protein gets one entry after TCRdb re-called the 5' RACE reads with MiXCR. This repertoire shows approximately 500,000 distinct CDR3 sequences, 20% to 25% found once; its top ten account for just under 3%. In addition, the sample was reused for a study of T cells expressing NK-cell markers.

Sequencing was performed on CD4+ T cells sorted from blood. The receptor source for this set is a woman aged 18-35 years in good health.

The gene calls are TRBV3-1 and TRBJ1-2; the D gene is possibly TRBD1 (6 bases). Between the trimmed V and J ends, which lost 5 bases and 11 bases, there was a span of 18 bases. This CDR3 comprises 13 residues. The germline V gene has CDR1 LGHDT and CDR2 YNNKEL (reference sequence). The CDR3 nucleotides are TGTGCCAGCAGCGCGGCCCCCCAGGGGAGGTACACCTTC. Protein sequence: CASSAAPQGRYTF.

This chain connects TRBV27 to TRBJ2-7, with TRBD1 matching over 9 bases. The J segment lost 7 bases and the V segment lost 5 bases, leaving 12 bases of the junction unmatched. Germline assignment: CDR1 MNHEY and CDR2 SMNVEV (reference sequence). This CDR3 spans 15 amino acids. CDR3 bases: TGTGCCAGCAGTATCCCCGGGACAGGGTTAAAAGAGCAGTACTTC. Protein product: CASSIPGTGLKEQYF.

This sequence joins TRBV4-3 and TRBJ2-7, with D possibly matching TRBD2 (6 bases). Germline V gives CDR1 LGHNA, CDR2 YSLEER. The CDR3 sequence is 16 residues long. Trimming removed 0 bases from V and 3 bases from J, with 15 bases in between. This CDR3 is CASSQERSGSGYEQYF. The CDR3 DNA is TGCGCCAGCAGCCAAGAGCGGAGCGGGTCAGGCTACGAGCAGTACTTC.

This clonotype came up a few times. This chain joins TRBV10-3 and TRBJ2-3, with 10 nucleotides matching TRBD2. Looked up from germline, CDR1 is ENHRY and CDR2 is SYGVKD. CDR3 length: 17 amino acids. V dropped 0 bases and J dropped 5; count of bases not matched to a gene: 8. The CDR3 DNA sequence: TGTGCCATCAGTGAGTCAAGGGAGCGGGGGGGCCTAGATACGCAGTATTTT. Its translation: CAISESRERGGLDTQYF.

The rearrangement uses TRBV20-1 and TRBJ2-3; 12 bases fit TRBD2. The CDR3 length is 15 residues. Losses at the gene ends were 6 bases for V and 4 bases for J; bases not matched to a gene: 8. The germline V gene has CDR1 DFQATT and CDR2 SNEGSKA (reference sequence). The CDR3 region has the DNA TGCAGTGCCACCGGACTAGCGGGGCCCCCAGATACGCAGTATTTT. This sequence encodes CSATGLAGPPDTQYF.

V and J are TRBV11-2 and TRBJ1-4; TRBD1 might be the D (5 bases). CDR1 is SGHAT, CDR2 FQNNGV, per germline. The CDR3 spans 14 residues. V gave up 4 bases and J gave up 8 bases, with 14 bases separating them. DNA for the CDR3: TGTGCCAGCAGCTCAACTAAAGAGGGGGAAAAACTGTTTTTT. Protein sequence: CASSSTKEGEKLFF.

This clonotype occurred a few times. J is TRBJ2-2 and V is TRBV10-1; unclear D gene. With 3 bases removed from V and 2 bases from J, the gap between germline ends came to 7 bases. In germline, CDR1 is WNHNN, CDR2 SYGVQD (reference sequence). The CDR3 is 14 amino acids. The CDR3 nucleotides are TGCGCCAGCAGTGAAAGGCGAAACACCGGGGAGCTGTTTTTT. This encodes CASSERRNTGELFF.

This clonotype was detected only a few times. This rearrangement joins TRBV20-1 to TRBJ1-2; 8 nucleotides match TRBD1. CDR3 length equals 15 residues. J was trimmed by 2 bases and V by 0 bases; bases with no gene match: 5. Germline V gene lookup returns CDR1 DFQATT and CDR2 SNEGSKA (reference sequence). The CDR3 protein is CSARDGSGGNYGYTF. In nucleotides, the CDR3 is TGCAGTGCTAGAGATGGTTCAGGGGGCAACTATGGCTACACCTTC.

In its sample, this clonotype was seen a few times. The chain carries TRBV7-3 and TRBJ1-6; D gene unclear. Trimming removed 2 bases from V and 0 bases from J, with 8 bases in between. The CDR3 totals 16 residues. The germline V gene encodes CDR1 SGHTA and CDR2 FQGTGA. The CDR3 nucleotides read TGTGCCAGCAGCTTATTGGGGAGCTCCTATAATTCACCCCTCCACTTT. Translation: CASSLLGSSYNSPLHF.

The rearrangement links TRBV5-1 to TRBJ2-5; TRBD2 matches 12 bases. The CDR3 length is 16 residues. V was pared by 4 bases and J by 1 base, with 5 bases of the junction left unmatched. Germline V CDR1 and CDR2: SGHRS, YFSETQ. CDR3 in amino acids: CASSRPSGGAQETQYF. For the CDR3, the DNA is TGCGCCAGCAGCCGCCCTAGCGGGGGGGCCCAAGAGACCCAGTACTTC.

This clonotype was detected only a few times. This sequence joins TRBV27 and TRBJ2-2; D not certain. Germline CDR1 is MNHEY and CDR2 is SMNVEV (reference sequence). CDR3 length: 14 residues. Trimming cost V 3 bases and J 3 bases, with 8 bases left between them. The CDR3 DNA follows: TGTGCCAGCAGTTTCCGAGAGGACACCGGGGAGCTGTTTTTT. It codes for CASSFREDTGELFF.

This rearrangement joins TRBV2 to TRBJ2-7, with D perhaps matching TRBD1 (6 bases). The ends were cut back, 1 base at V and 4 bases at J, with 20 bases in the middle. The CDR3 has 17 residues. Germline loops: CDR1 SNHLY, CDR2 FYNNEI. The CDR3 DNA reads TGTGCCAGCAGTGAAGGGCCTGCCGGGACAAGAATTTACGAGCAGTACTTC. Protein sequence: CASSEGPAGTRIYEQYF.

This clonotype was counted many times. The V gene is TRBV12-3 or TRBV12-4, the J gene TRBJ2-1, with 10 bases lining up with TRBD2. The ends lost 1 base at V and 4 bases at J; junction bases unmatched: 4. The CDR3 is 16 residues long. CDR3 DNA sequence: TGTGCCAGCAGTTTAGGACGGACTAGCGGTTACAATGAGCAGTTCTTC. Amino acids: CASSLGRTSGYNEQFF.

This clonotype was recorded a few times. CDR3 in amino acids: CSARRGSDEKLFF. CDR3 coding DNA: TGCAGTGCTAGGAGGGGATCGGATGAAAAACTGTTTTTT. V usage is TRBV20-1 and J usage is TRBJ1-4; D possibly corresponds to TRBD1 (5 bases). V lost 3 bases to trimming and J lost 6 bases, with 11 bases between them. This CDR3 has 13 residues. CDR1 is DFQATT and CDR2 is SNEGSKA in the germline V gene (reference sequence).

This clonotype was detected only a few times. This chain links TRBV20-1 with TRBJ1-3; D is uncertain. The V end lost 6 bases, the J end lost 3 bases, and 12 bases lay between the germline ends. The CDR3 runs to 13 residues. The germline CDR1 and CDR2 sequences are DFQATT and SNEGSKA (reference sequence). CDR3 sequence: CSAPDAGGNTIYF. DNA for the CDR3: TGCAGTGCCCCGGACGCGGGTGGAAACACCATATATTTT.

This clonotype was seen only a few times. This sequence joins TRBV6-1 and TRBJ2-6; 7 nucleotides line up with TRBD1. V gave up 5 bases and J gave up 4 bases; unmatched junction bases: 8. There are 16 residues in the CDR3. The germline V gene encodes CDR1 MNHNS and CDR2 SASEGT. The chain's CDR3 is CASSTTTGRGANVLTF. The CDR3 DNA sequence: TGTGCCAGCAGTACCACGACAGGGCGAGGGGCCAACGTCCTGACTTTC.

The chain recombines TRBV20-1 with TRBJ2-1; D ambiguous. Germline values: CDR1 DFQATT, CDR2 SNEGSKA (reference sequence). Between the trimmed V and J ends, which lost 1 base and 2 bases, there was a span of 15 bases. The CDR3 contains 16 residues. The CDR3 DNA sequence: TGCAGTGCTAGAGCCTGGGCGCGGCGCCCCTACAATGAGCAGTTCTTC. This translates into CSARAWARRPYNEQFF.

V gene TRBV20-1 combines with J gene TRBJ2-7; TRBD2 aligns across 12 bases. This CDR3 has 17 amino acids. From germline, CDR1 is DFQATT and CDR2 SNEGSKA (reference sequence). V shed 0 bases and J 6 bases; nucleotides not matched to a gene: 12. The DNA of the CDR3 is TGCAGTGCTAGAGATCCCAAGACTAGCGGGAGCTTTGGCGAGCAGTACTTC. Its translation is CSARDPKTSGSFGEQYF.

V and J are TRBV25-1 and TRBJ2-5, with no clear D. CDR3 length: 13 amino acids. CDR1 is MGHDK and CDR2 is SYGVNS in the germline V gene. Trimming pared 3 bases from V and 0 bases from J, leaving 5 bases between. The DNA for the CDR3 is TGTGCCAGCAGTGACGACAACCAAGAGACCCAGTACTTC. This translates into CASSDDNQETQYF.

This clonotype was detected once. This may be a read error: a much more frequent sequence differs by one nucleotide. This sequence joins TRBV3-1 and TRBJ1-1; possible D gene TRBD1, 5 bases. The CDR3 totals 14 residues. Per the germline V gene, CDR1 is LGHDT and CDR2 is YNNKEL (reference sequence). The V end lost 6 bases, the J end lost 4 bases, and 15 bases lay between the germline ends. CDR3 residues: CASSHPGWRTEAFF. In DNA form, the CDR3 reads TGTGCCAGCAGTCATCCAGGGTGGCGCACTGAAGCTTTCTTT.

This clonotype has a handful of counts. The gene calls are TRBV12-3 or TRBV12-4 and TRBJ1-2; D call uncertain. There are 14 residues in the CDR3. Trimming cost V 4 bases and J 0 bases, with 9 bases left between them. The CDR3 protein is CASSSVGSNYGYTF. Here the CDR3 DNA reads TGTGCCAGCAGTTCCGTAGGATCTAACTATGGCTACACCTTC.

This sequence joins TRBV3-1 and TRBJ2-1, with a tentative D call TRBD2 (6 bases). Trimming stripped 4 bases from V and 0 bases from J, with 19 bases between. The CDR3 runs to 18 residues. Germline V gene sequence: CDR1 LGHDT, CDR2 YNNKEL (reference sequence). The CDR3 reads CASSPGHSGESSYNEQFF. DNA of the CDR3: TGTGCCAGCAGCCCCGGACATAGCGGCGAAAGCTCCTACAATGAGCAGTTCTTC.